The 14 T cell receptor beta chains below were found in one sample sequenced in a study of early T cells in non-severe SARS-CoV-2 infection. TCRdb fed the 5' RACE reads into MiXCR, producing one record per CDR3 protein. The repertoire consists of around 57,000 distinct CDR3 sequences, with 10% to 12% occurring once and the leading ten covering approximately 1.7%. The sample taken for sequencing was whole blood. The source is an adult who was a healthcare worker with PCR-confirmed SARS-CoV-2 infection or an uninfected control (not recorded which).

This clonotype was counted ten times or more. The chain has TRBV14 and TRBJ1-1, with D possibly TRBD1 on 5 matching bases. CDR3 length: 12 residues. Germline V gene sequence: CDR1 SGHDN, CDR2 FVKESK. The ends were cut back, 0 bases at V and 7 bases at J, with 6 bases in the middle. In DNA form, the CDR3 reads TGTGCCAGCAGCCAAGAAGACAGTGAAGCTTTCTTT. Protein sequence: CASSQEDSEAFF.

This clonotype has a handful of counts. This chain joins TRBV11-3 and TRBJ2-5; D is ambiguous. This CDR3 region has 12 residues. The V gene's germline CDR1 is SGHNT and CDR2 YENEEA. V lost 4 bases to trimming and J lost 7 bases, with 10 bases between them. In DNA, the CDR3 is TGTGCCAGCAGCTCAAGCGCCGGGACCCAGTACTTC. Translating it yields CASSSSAGTQYF.

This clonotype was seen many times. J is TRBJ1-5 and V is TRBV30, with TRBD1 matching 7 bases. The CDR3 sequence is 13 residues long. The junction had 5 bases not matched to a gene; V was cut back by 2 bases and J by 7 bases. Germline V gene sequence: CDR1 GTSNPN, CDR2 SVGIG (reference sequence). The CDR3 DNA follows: TGTGCCTGGAGTCACGCAGGGGGGCAGCCCCAGCATTTT. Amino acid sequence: CAWSHAGGQPQHF.

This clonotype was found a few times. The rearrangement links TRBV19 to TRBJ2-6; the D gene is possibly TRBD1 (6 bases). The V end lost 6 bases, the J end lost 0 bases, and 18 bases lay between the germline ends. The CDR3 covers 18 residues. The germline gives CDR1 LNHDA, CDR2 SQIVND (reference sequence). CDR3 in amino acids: CASSARAGTSSGANVLTF. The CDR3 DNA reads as TGTGCCAGTAGCGCGCGGGCAGGGACAAGCTCTGGGGCCAACGTCCTGACTTTC.

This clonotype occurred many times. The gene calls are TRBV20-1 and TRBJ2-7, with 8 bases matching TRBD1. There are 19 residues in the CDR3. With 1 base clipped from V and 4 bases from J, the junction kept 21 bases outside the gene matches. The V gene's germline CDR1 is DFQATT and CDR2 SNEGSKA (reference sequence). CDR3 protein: CSARADRATSRGLGYEQYF. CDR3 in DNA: TGCAGTGCTAGAGCGGACAGGGCGACGAGTCGGGGGTTGGGGTACGAGCAGTACTTC.

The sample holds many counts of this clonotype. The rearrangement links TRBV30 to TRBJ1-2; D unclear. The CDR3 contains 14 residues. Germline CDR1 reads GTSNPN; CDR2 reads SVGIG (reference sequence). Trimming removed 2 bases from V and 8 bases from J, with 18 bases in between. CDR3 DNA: TGTGCCTGGAGTTCAACCCGACGGTGGAAGGGCTACACCTTC. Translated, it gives CAWSSTRRWKGYTF.

The DNA of the CDR3 is TGTGCCAGCAGCTTGCGGGGTTACACTGAAGCTTTCTTT. The encoded protein is CASSLRGYTEAFF. The rearrangement links TRBV5-6 to TRBJ1-1, with D unresolved. The ends were cut back, 1 base at V and 3 bases at J, with 7 bases in the middle. The CDR3 has 13 amino acids. CDR1 is SGHDT, CDR2 YYEEEE, per germline.

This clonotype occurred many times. The CDR3 region is CSVVSGTGVTGELFF. The CDR3 DNA sequence: TGCAGCGTTGTATCCGGGACAGGGGTCACCGGGGAGCTGTTTTTT. This chain connects TRBV29-1 to TRBJ2-2, with TRBD1 matching 10 bases. Per the germline V gene, CDR1 is SQVTM and CDR2 is ANQGSEA. The trim removed 4 bases at V and 4 bases at J, leaving 6 bases unmatched. CDR3 length: 15 amino acids.

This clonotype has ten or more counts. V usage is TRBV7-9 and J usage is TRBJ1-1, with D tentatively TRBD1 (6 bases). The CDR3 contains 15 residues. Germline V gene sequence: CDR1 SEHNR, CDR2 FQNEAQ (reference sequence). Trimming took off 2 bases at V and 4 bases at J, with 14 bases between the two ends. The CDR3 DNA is TGTGCCAGCAGCTTATTCGCAGGGGCATCCACTGAAGCTTTCTTT. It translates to CASSLFAGASTEAFF.

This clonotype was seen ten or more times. In DNA form, the CDR3 reads TGCAGTGCGATCCCACAGGGAAGGGGCTACAATGAGCAGTTCTTC. It codes for CSAIPQGRGYNEQFF. The rearrangement links TRBV20-1 to TRBJ2-1; a weak D match, TRBD1 (6 bases). The CDR3 runs 15 residues. V shed 6 bases and J shed 3 bases, with 18 bases lying between them. Looked up from germline, CDR1 is DFQATT and CDR2 is SNEGSKA (reference sequence).

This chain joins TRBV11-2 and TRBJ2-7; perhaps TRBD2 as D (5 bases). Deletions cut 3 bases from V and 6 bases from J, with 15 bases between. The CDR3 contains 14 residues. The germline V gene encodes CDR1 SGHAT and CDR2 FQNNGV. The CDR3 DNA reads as TGTGCCAGCAGCTTCCGTGGCGGGTATGGCGAGCAGTACTTC. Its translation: CASSFRGGYGEQYF. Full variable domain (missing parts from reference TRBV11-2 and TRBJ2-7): EAGVAQSPRYKIIEKRQSVAFWCNPISGHATLYWYQQILGQGPKLLIQFQNNGVVDDSQLPKDRFSAERLKGVDSTLKIQPAKLEDSAVYLCASSFRGGYGEQYFGPGTRLTVT.

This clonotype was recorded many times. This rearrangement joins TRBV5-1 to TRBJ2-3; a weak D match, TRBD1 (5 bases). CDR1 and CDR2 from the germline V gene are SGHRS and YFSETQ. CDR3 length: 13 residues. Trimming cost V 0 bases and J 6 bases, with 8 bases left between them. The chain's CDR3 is CASSLGGADTQYF. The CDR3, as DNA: TGCGCCAGCAGCTTGGGGGGCGCGGATACGCAGTATTTT.

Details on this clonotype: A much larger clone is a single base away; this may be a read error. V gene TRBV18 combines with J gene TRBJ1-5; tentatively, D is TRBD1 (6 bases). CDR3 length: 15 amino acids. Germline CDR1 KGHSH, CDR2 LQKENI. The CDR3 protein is CASPPGGGFNQPQHF. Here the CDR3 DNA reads TGTGCCAGCCCACCAGGAGGGGGTTTCAATCAGCCCCAGCATTTT. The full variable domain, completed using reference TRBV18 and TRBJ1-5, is NAGVMQNPRHLVRRRGQEARLRCSPMKGHSHVYWYRQLPEEGLKFMVYLQKENIIDESGMPKERFSAEFPKEGPSILRIQQVVRGDSAAYFCASPPGGGFNQPQHFGDGTRLSIL.

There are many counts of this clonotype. The CDR3 nucleotides are TGTGCCAGCAGCGCTCTTCAGGGGGCTCTTGAGCAGTTCTTC. Residues: CASSALQGALEQFF. V and J are TRBV12-3 or TRBV12-4 and TRBJ2-1; 8 nucleotides agree with TRBD1. This CDR3 has 14 residues. Trimming cost V 6 bases and J 9 bases; bases outside gene matches: 10.